This T cell receptor (beta chain) was sequenced during a study of vaccination and CD4 T cells after COVID-19. Study-wide background: Blood was drawn a median around 70 days post second dose, range 14 to 241.

For this clonotype: Its antigen remains unidentified.

Notes on the study in general: Convalescent patients had a median roughly 86% of post-vaccine SARS-CoV-2-reactive clones that were detected only after vaccination, not before it.

Regarding treatment: approximately nine-day PBMC culture with coronavirus spike peptide pools or control peptides (ViraFEST assay). ViraFEST used peptide pools to expand antigen-specific T cells, then sequenced TCRs. CD4+ T cells that had been cultured provided DNA sequenced with the Oncomine TCR Beta short-read assay. TCRdb re-analysed the PCR reads in MiXCR, keeping a single row per CDR3 protein. In the table there are some 20,000 distinct CDR3 sequences, more than 50% of which are singletons. Germline V CDR1 and CDR2: SGHTA, FQGNSA. The V end was cut by 1 base, the J end by 4 bases, with 10 bases between. CDR3 length equals 14 residues.

The sequence derives from a human donor who had recovered from COVID-19. The V gene is TRBV7-2, the J gene TRBJ1-1, with D possibly TRBD1 on 5 matching bases. Sequenced sample: CD4+ T cells from blood, cultured in vitro. For the CDR3, the DNA is TGTGCCAGCAGCTTAGGCCCCCAGGGCACTGAAGCTTTCTTT. Translating it yields CASSLGPQGTEAFF.